A single sample gave rise to the 20 T cell receptor beta chains below, sequenced in a study of T-cell memory formation after mild COVID-19. TCRdb re-called the 5' RACE reads with MiXCR, one entry per CDR3 protein. The sample carries 400,000 or so distinct CDR3 sequences, about 20% recorded once. The sample consisted of PBMCs or a T cell subset sorted from them (not recorded which). Source of these receptors: an adult woman who had mild COVID-19 (a few samples of this study predate the infection). Cell type and time point are not known.

In nucleotides, the CDR3 is TGTGCCAGCAGCCCAGGTGGGGTTTACACAGATACGCAGTATTTT. It translates to CASSPGGVYTDTQYF. The rearrangement joins TRBV7-2 to TRBJ2-3; D gene uncertain. The CDR3 has 15 amino acids. V lost 5 bases and J lost 2, with 14 bases in between. From germline, CDR1 is SGHTA and CDR2 FQGNSA.

The chain employs TRBV5-1 and TRBJ2-1, with a weak D call TRBD2 (6 bases). Germline loops: CDR1 SGHRS, CDR2 YFSETQ. The CDR3 has 15 amino acids. V lost 0 bases to trimming and J lost 6 bases, with 13 bases between them. This CDR3 is CASSLVGDWVNEQFF. CDR3 DNA: TGCGCCAGCAGCTTGGTAGGGGACTGGGTCAATGAGCAGTTCTTC.

The V call is TRBV9, the J call TRBJ2-2, with D perhaps TRBD1 or TRBD2 (5 bases each). CDR1 is SGDLS and CDR2 is YYNGEE in the germline V gene. The CDR3 spans 12 residues. With 4 bases removed from V and 9 bases from J, the gap between germline ends came to 10 bases. Here the CDR3 reads CASSPGTWELFF. The CDR3 DNA sequence: TGTGCCAGCAGCCCAGGGACCTGGGAGCTGTTTTTT.

This chain links TRBV7-2 with TRBJ1-1; possible D gene TRBD1, 6 bases. With 6 bases removed from V and 4 bases from J, the gap between germline ends came to 18 bases. The CDR3 consists of 15 residues. Germline V gene lookup returns CDR1 SGHTA and CDR2 FQGNSA. The CDR3 region is CASRVMEGGGTEAFF. CDR3 sequence (DNA): TGTGCCAGCAGAGTTATGGAAGGGGGTGGCACTGAAGCTTTCTTT.

The rearrangement uses TRBV5-1 and TRBJ2-1, with D tentatively TRBD1 or TRBD2 (5 bases each). Looked up from germline, CDR1 is SGHRS and CDR2 is YFSETQ. Trimming shortened V by 4 bases and J by 10 bases, and 12 bases separated the two germline ends. The CDR3 is made up of 12 amino acids. Here the CDR3 DNA reads TGCGCCAGCAGCATCCGGGACGGAGAGCAGTTCTTC. This gives the protein CASSIRDGEQFF.

This clonotype has more than one count but fewer than ten. This rearrangement joins TRBV20-1 to TRBJ2-2, with 7 bases lining up with TRBD1. From germline, CDR1 is DFQATT and CDR2 SNEGSKA (reference sequence). J gave up 5 bases and V 5 bases, and 8 bases lay outside the gene matches. The CDR3 is made up of 14 amino acids. DNA of the CDR3: TGCAGTGCTCACAGGGGTAGCAGTACCGGGGAGCTGTTTTTT. This sequence encodes CSAHRGSSTGELFF.

Only a few counts were recorded for this clonotype. This rearrangement joins TRBV12-3 or TRBV12-4 to TRBJ1-1, with D possibly being TRBD1 (5 bases). Trimming took 3 bases from V and 1 from J, leaving 9 bases between them. The CDR3 loop spans 14 amino acids. CDR3 in amino acids: CASSFDRQNTEAFF. In DNA form, the CDR3 reads TGTGCCAGCAGTTTCGACAGACAGAACACTGAAGCTTTCTTT.

This chain uses TRBV7-2 with TRBJ1-1; no clear D. Germline-derived CDR1 and CDR2 are SGHTA and FQGNSA. The CDR3 is 11 amino acids. V lost 2 bases and J lost 9, with 7 bases in between. This CDR3 is CASSLYSQAFF. The CDR3 coding sequence is TGTGCCAGCAGCTTATATTCCCAAGCTTTCTTT.

This clonotype was detected only a few times. The chain recombines TRBV29-1 with TRBJ2-7, with D unresolved. Trimming removed 7 bases at V and 2 bases at J, with 15 bases between. The germline V gene has CDR1 SQVTM and CDR2 ANQGSEA. This CDR3 spans 13 amino acids. The CDR3 DNA reads as TGCAGCGCCCAAAAAGTCAGCCCCTACGAGCAGTACTTC. This gives the protein CSAQKVSPYEQYF.

V and J are TRBV7-9 and TRBJ2-3; 15 bases map to TRBD2. Germline V CDR1 and CDR2: SEHNR, FQNEAQ (reference sequence). The V segment lost 5 bases and the J segment 6 bases; nucleotides outside the gene matches: 6. There are 16 residues in the CDR3. The chain's CDR3 is CASSGGTSGGRDTQYF. CDR3 nucleotides: TGTGCCAGCAGCGGCGGGACTAGCGGGGGGCGGGATACGCAGTATTTT.

This clonotype was detected only a few times. The chain combines TRBV6-1 with TRBJ2-1; the D gene is possibly TRBD1 (5 bases). Germline V gene sequence: CDR1 MNHNS, CDR2 SASEGT. Deletions cut 6 bases from V and 7 bases from J, with 13 bases between. The CDR3 is 13 residues long. The CDR3 DNA reads as TGTGCCAGCAGGGGGCCCGGGTCTAATGAGCAGTTCTTC. Amino acids: CASRGPGSNEQFF.

The chain couples TRBV4-1 to TRBJ1-3, with D uncertain. V lost 0 bases to trimming and J lost 2 bases, with 17 bases between them. Per the germline V gene, CDR1 is MGHRA and CDR2 is YSYEKL. There are 18 residues in the CDR3. CDR3 protein: CASSQEGEGTIPGNTIYF. The CDR3 DNA reads as TGCGCCAGCAGCCAAGAGGGAGAGGGTACCATACCTGGAAACACCATATATTTT.

This clonotype was detected many times. This chain connects TRBV12-3 or TRBV12-4 to TRBJ1-5; D might be TRBD1 (5 bases). The CDR3 loop spans 14 amino acids. V shed 6 bases and J shed 7 bases, with 16 bases lying between them. The CDR3 nucleotides are TGTGCCAGCAGCTTCGGTAGGGGTAACCAGCCCCAGCATTTT. This sequence encodes CASSFGRGNQPQHF.

CDR3 region: CASSLQIAQRLAKNIQYF. The CDR3, as DNA: TGTGCCAGCAGCTTACAAATAGCGCAACGACTAGCCAAAAACATTCAGTACTTC. This sequence joins TRBV11-1 and TRBJ2-4; maybe TRBD2 (5 bases). The V end lost 2 bases, the J end lost 0 bases, and 17 bases lay between the germline ends. Germline CDR1 reads SGHAT; CDR2 reads FQDESV (reference sequence). The CDR3 is 18 residues long.

This clonotype was seen ten or more times. The V and J genes are TRBV11-3 and TRBJ2-3, with unresolved D. Deletions cut 0 bases from V and 1 base from J, with 2 bases between. Germline V lookup: CDR1 SGHNT, CDR2 YENEEA. The CDR3 contains 13 residues. The CDR3 here is CASSLDGTDTQYF. The CDR3 region has the DNA TGTGCCAGCAGCTTAGACGGCACAGATACGCAGTATTTT.

The chain uses TRBV19 and TRBJ2-7; TRBD2 is a possible D gene (6 bases). V was pared by 3 bases and J by 3 bases, with 18 bases between. CDR1 is LNHDA, CDR2 SQIVND, per germline (reference sequence). The CDR3 extends over 16 amino acids. DNA of the CDR3: TGTGCCAGTAGTATCTCCACGGGGGACGGAAGCTACGAGCAGTACTTC. Protein: CASSISTGDGSYEQYF.

This clonotype was found a few times. This rearrangement joins TRBV4-1 to TRBJ2-5; TRBD2 agrees at 9 bases. Germline V gene data show CDR1 as MGHRA and CDR2 as YSYEKL. Germline trimming cut 2 bases from V and 2 bases from J; bases unmatched to any gene: 3. The CDR3 extends over 15 amino acids. The CDR3 protein is CASSQLSGGQETQYF. The CDR3 region has the DNA TGCGCCAGCAGCCAACTTAGCGGGGGTCAAGAGACCCAGTACTTC.

This clonotype has more than one count but fewer than ten. V and J are TRBV14 and TRBJ2-5; 7 bases match TRBD2. The CDR3 is 14 residues long. J lost 5 bases, V lost 0 bases, and 3 bases had no gene match. CDR1 is SGHDN, CDR2 FVKESK, per germline. The CDR3 loop is CASSQELRGETQYF. For the CDR3, the DNA is TGTGCCAGCAGCCAAGAATTGCGGGGGGAGACCCAGTACTTC.

V and J are TRBV9 and TRBJ2-2; D is possibly TRBD2 (5 bases). CDR1 is SGDLS, CDR2 YYNGEE, per germline. V gave up 3 bases and J gave up 5 bases, with 14 bases separating them. There are 15 residues in the CDR3. This chain's CDR3 is CASSALSRGTGELFF. CDR3 coding DNA: TGTGCCAGCAGCGCTCTGAGTAGAGGGACCGGGGAGCTGTTTTTT.

The J gene is TRBJ1-1, the V gene TRBV7-9; no reliable D call. CDR1 SEHNR and CDR2 FQNEAQ come from the germline V gene (reference sequence). The CDR3 extends over 13 amino acids. Deletions cut 5 bases from V and 6 bases from J, with 13 bases between. The CDR3 sequence: CASSHGLSPEAFF. Here the CDR3 DNA reads TGTGCCAGCAGCCACGGATTGAGTCCTGAAGCTTTCTTT.